Listed here is a single T cell receptor (beta chain). The data were taken from a study of T cell clones after liver transplantation. V shed 7 bases and J shed 1 base, with 16 bases lying between them. The CDR3 is 15 amino acids. Germline lookup yields CDR1 SNHLY and CDR2 FYNNEI. Sequencing used immunoSEQ multiplex PCR; TCRdb keeps in-frame clones, though not all of them. Among approximately 51,000 clones listed, approximately 71% were seen once. The chain joins TRBV2 to TRBJ1-1; D may be TRBD1 (5 bases). The TCR sequence derives from a human patient who received a liver transplant. T cells may partly derive from the graft donor. The sample consisted of CD4+ T cells from blood, taken roughly 55 months after liver transplant. The CDR3 DNA reads as TGTGCCAGCACACAGGCGGGTTTCAGGAACACTGAAGCTTTCTTT. Amino acids: CASTQAGFRNTEAFF.